This T cell receptor (beta chain) was sequenced for a study of T cells expressing NK-cell markers. Looking at the study overall: The authors derived TCR beta repertoires from sorted CD3+CD56+NKG2C+, CD3+CD56+NKG2C- and CD3+CD56-NKG2C+ T cells. There were seven HCMV-seropositive donors and one seronegative donor among the eight sequenced. Overall study results and limits: In a group of 5 to 7 donors, dominant NKG2C+ clonotypes represented 1.0-7.0% of CD8+ T cells. Four donors showed these clonotypes also leading the CD3+CD56-NKG2C+ fraction.

Points on this clonotype: Antigen specificity is unknown.

The CDR3 has 12 residues. The germline V gene has CDR1 SGHRS and CDR2 YFSETQ. With the 5' RACE reads reprocessed, TCRdb shows one record per CDR3 protein and no DNA. The table lists about 380,000 distinct CDR3 sequences. The clonotype was recovered from a man aged 18-69 years in good health. The rearrangement links TRBV5-1 to TRBJ2-7. The sequenced sample was blood T cells: a sorted CD56 or NKG2C T cell subset, CD4+ or CD8+ T cells, or bulk PBMC T cells (not recorded which). CDR3 sequence reads: CASSFSTNEQYF.